The 27 T cell receptor beta chains listed next were all sequenced from one sample in a study of molecular identifiers for immune sequencing clone quantification. Each CDR3 protein gets one entry after TCRdb re-called the PCR reads with MiXCR. The sample contains nearly 650,000 distinct CDR3 sequences, less than 30% of which appear only once. The sequenced material came from naive CD8+ T cells from blood, with Jurkat cell RNA spiked in. The subset: FACS-sorted CD8+CD4-CCR7+CD45RA+ naive T cells. All receptors derive from a human donor in good health. Some libraries in this study had Jurkat cell RNA spiked in.

This clonotype was seen repeatedly, ten times or more. This chain links TRBV20-1 with TRBJ1-3; D unclear. Germline-derived CDR1 and CDR2 are DFQATT and SNEGSKA (reference sequence). The length of the CDR3 is 16 residues. Trimming removed 0 bases from V and 0 bases from J, with 12 bases in between. CDR3 in amino acids: CSARDSPSFSGNTIYF. DNA of the CDR3: TGCAGTGCTAGAGACTCTCCCTCGTTCTCTGGAAACACCATATATTTT.

This chain uses TRBV30 with TRBJ2-5, with D unresolved. The germline V gene has CDR1 GTSNPN and CDR2 SVGIG (reference sequence). This CDR3 region has 13 residues. V lost 0 bases, J lost 5 bases, and 10 bases lay in between. Here the CDR3 DNA reads TGTGCCTGGAGTGTCAGCGCCCGGGAGACCCAGTACTTC. Encoded protein: CAWSVSARETQYF.

This clonotype was observed many times. CDR3 DNA: TGCGCCAGCAGCCCATACCTACAGGCGACTAATGAAAAACTGTTTTTT. Protein sequence: CASSPYLQATNEKLFF. This chain uses TRBV4-1 with TRBJ1-4, with a weak D call TRBD1 (5 bases). Trimming cost V 4 bases and J 2 bases, with 14 bases left between them. Germline-derived CDR1 and CDR2 are MGHRA and YSYEKL. The CDR3 extends over 16 amino acids.

This clonotype was seen once. This rearrangement joins TRBV24-1 to TRBJ1-4; tentative D call: TRBD1 (6 bases). Trimming took 6 bases from V and 3 from J, leaving 13 bases between them. The CDR3 has 15 residues. From germline, CDR1 is KGHDR and CDR2 SFDVKD. The CDR3 protein is CATSNSDRSNEKLFF. Here the CDR3 DNA reads TGTGCCACCAGTAATTCAGACAGGTCTAATGAAAAACTGTTTTTT.

This clonotype was observed a handful of times. The chain recombines TRBV30 with TRBJ1-2; 8 bases are a match to TRBD1. Trimming took 2 bases from V and 4 from J; bases not matched to a gene: 9. Looked up from germline, CDR1 is GTSNPN and CDR2 is SVGIG (reference sequence). This CDR3 region has 15 residues. The CDR3 coding sequence is TGTGCCTGGAGTTGGACAGGGATTATGTTCTATGGCTACACCTTC. Protein sequence: CAWSWTGIMFYGYTF. The whole variable domain, filled in from reference TRBV30 and TRBJ1-2, reads SQTIHQWPATLVQPVGSPLSLECTVEGTSNPNLYWYRQAAGRGLQLLFYSVGIGQISSEVPQNLSASRPQDRQFILSSKKLLLSDSGFYLCAWSWTGIMFYGYTFGSGTRLTVV.

In its sample, this clonotype was seen a few times. CDR3 protein: CASSHGTVGYGYTF. In nucleotides, the CDR3 is TGTGCCAGCAGTCACGGGACGGTGGGATATGGCTACACCTTC. This sequence joins TRBV12-3 or TRBV12-4 and TRBJ1-2; TRBD1 is a possible D gene (5 bases). Trimming removed 5 bases from V and 5 bases from J, with 15 bases in between. There are 14 residues in the CDR3.

The genes are TRBV28 and TRBJ2-3, with D possibly TRBD2 on 7 matching bases. CDR1 MDHEN and CDR2 SYDVKM come from the germline V gene. The CDR3 spans 17 residues. V was clipped by 7 bases and J by 2 bases, with 22 bases between them. The CDR3 nucleotides are TGTGCCAGCAACCCTTATTTAGGGGGGGGAATCACAGATACGCAGTATTTT. Translating it yields CASNPYLGGGITDTQYF.

With regard to this clonotype: Just one base apart from a much larger clone, this may be a read error. The chain combines TRBV12-3 or TRBV12-4 with TRBJ2-3; a weak D match, TRBD1 (6 bases). V lost 11 bases and J lost 6, with 18 bases in between. The CDR3 contains 13 residues. CDR3 loop: CASRDTLRDTQYF. CDR3 DNA sequence: TGTGCCTCCCGGGACACCCTTCGGGATACGCAGTATTTT.

This clonotype was recorded a few times. This CDR3 is CASSQEASVGIEQYF. For the CDR3, the DNA is TGCGCCAGCAGCCAAGAAGCAAGTGTCGGTATAGAGCAGTACTTC. The gene calls are TRBV4-3 and TRBJ2-7; D gene ambiguous. The CDR3 covers 15 residues. V gave up 0 bases and J gave up 7 bases, with 16 bases separating them. In germline, CDR1 is LGHNA, CDR2 YSLEER.

Comment on this clonotype: A single base separates this from a much larger clone, so it may be a read error. The V call is TRBV6-5, the J call TRBJ2-7, with 7 positions matching TRBD2. Trimming took 6 bases from V and 6 from J; bases not matched to a gene: 11. The germline gives CDR1 MNHEY, CDR2 SVGAGI. The CDR3 loop spans 14 amino acids. CDR3 loop: CASSPREGPREQYF. The CDR3 region has the DNA TGTGCCAGCAGCCCGAGGGAGGGACCCCGCGAGCAGTACTTC.

This clonotype occurred many times. CDR3 residues: CASSLGGLAGELFF. In nucleotides, the CDR3 is TGTGCCAGCAGTTTAGGAGGGTTGGCCGGGGAGCTGTTTTTT. The rearrangement links TRBV12-3 or TRBV12-4 to TRBJ2-2; possibly TRBD2 for D (5 bases). The germline V and J ends were trimmed by 1 base and 6 bases, with 9 bases remaining between them. CDR3 length: 14 residues.

This clonotype was observed a few times. V gene TRBV4-3 combines with J gene TRBJ2-5; D remains ambiguous. The CDR3 is 16 residues long. Germline CDR1 reads LGHNA; CDR2 reads YSLEER. With 0 bases removed from V and 5 bases from J, the gap between germline ends came to 16 bases. The CDR3 region is CASSQDRALRVETQYF. CDR3 coding DNA: TGCGCCAGCAGCCAAGATAGAGCCCTCCGGGTGGAGACCCAGTACTTC.

This clonotype was detected many times. The chain carries TRBV3-1 and TRBJ1-2; D remains unclear. CDR3 size: 14 residues. Germline V gene sequence: CDR1 LGHDT, CDR2 YNNKEL (reference sequence). The ends were cut back, 4 bases at V and 4 bases at J, with 13 bases in the middle. CDR3 DNA: TGTGCCAGCAGCCCCCTTACAGATTCCTATGGCTACACCTTC. This encodes CASSPLTDSYGYTF.

At least ten counts were recorded for this clonotype. The CDR3 nucleotides are TGTGCCAGCAGCTCCTCCGACACACAGGGGATGTACTTC. Translating it yields CASSSSDTQGMYF. The chain uses TRBV6-5 and TRBJ2-7; TRBD1 matches 7 bases. Germline V gives CDR1 MNHEY, CDR2 SVGAGI. This CDR3 is built from 13 residues. J gave up 12 bases and V 6 bases, and 14 bases lay outside the gene matches.

This clonotype was counted a few times. This may come from a read error, since a much larger clone is one base off. This is likely a read error, given that the CDR3 carries no conserved phenylalanine or tryptophan at its end. The chain carries TRBV4-1 and TRBJ2-7; a possible D gene is TRBD1 (5 bases). CDR3 size: 13 residues. CDR1 and CDR2 (germline): MGHRA, YSYEKL. With 1 base removed from V and 6 bases from J, the gap between germline ends came to 10 bases. The DNA for the CDR3 is TGCGCCAGCAGCCAAGTCCTTAGGGGCGAGCAGTACCTC. Protein: CASSQVLRGEQYL.

This clonotype was seen a handful of times. This sequence joins TRBV2 and TRBJ2-5, with D tentatively TRBD1 (6 bases). Germline V gene lookup returns CDR1 SNHLY and CDR2 FYNNEI. The CDR3 extends over 15 amino acids. Trimming left V 2 bases short and J 0 bases short, with 10 bases between. In DNA, the CDR3 is TGTGCCAGCAGTGAACCCCGGGACAACCAAGAGACCCAGTACTTC. The encoded protein is CASSEPRDNQETQYF.

This sequence joins TRBV11-2 and TRBJ2-5, with D possibly being TRBD1 or TRBD2 (5 bases each). Germline values: CDR1 SGHAT, CDR2 FQNNGV. This CDR3 has 18 residues. Trimming removed 4 bases at V and 4 bases at J, with 25 bases between. The CDR3 reads CASSYRKLGPKSGETQYF. CDR3 DNA: TGTGCCAGCAGCTATCGGAAGCTGGGACCAAAGTCCGGAGAGACCCAGTACTTC.

Comment on this clonotype: A much larger clone lies one base from this, so it may be a read error. V and J are TRBV20-1 and TRBJ2-7, with TRBD2 identical over 9 bases. The germline V gene encodes CDR1 DFQATT and CDR2 SNEGSKA (reference sequence). V was clipped by 7 bases and J by 3 bases; unmatched bases: 7. This CDR3 region has 13 residues. CDR3 in amino acids: CSVPASGDYEQYF. The DNA of the CDR3 is TGCAGTGTCCCGGCTAGCGGGGACTACGAGCAGTACTTC.

This clonotype was recorded at least ten times. The gene calls are TRBV7-9 and TRBJ2-7; 13 bases agree with TRBD2. The CDR3 is 15 residues long. Germline CDR1 reads SEHNR; CDR2 reads FQNEAQ (reference sequence). The V gene end was trimmed by 4 bases and the J gene end by 2 bases; junction bases not matched to a gene: 2. CDR3 region: CASSWTSGGAYEQYF. DNA of the CDR3: TGTGCCAGCAGCTGGACTAGCGGGGGTGCCTACGAGCAGTACTTC.

Many counts were recorded for this clonotype. V usage is TRBV4-1 and J usage is TRBJ2-7; 7 positions match TRBD1. Per germline, CDR1 MGHRA and CDR2 YSYEKL. The CDR3 is made up of 15 amino acids. After removal of 1 base from V and 2 bases from J, the junction contained 5 bases not matched to a gene. In DNA form, the CDR3 reads TGCGCCAGCAGCCAAGGTCCCGACAGGGCCTACGAGCAGTACTTC. It yields the protein CASSQGPDRAYEQYF.

This clonotype has just a few counts. V usage is TRBV13 and J usage is TRBJ2-5, with TRBD1 matching over 8 bases. Looked up from germline, CDR1 is PRHDT and CDR2 is FYEKMQ (reference sequence). With V trimmed by 4 bases and J by 3 bases, 1 base remained unmatched. This CDR3 is built from 13 residues. The CDR3 region has the DNA TGTGCCAGCAGCTCGGGACAGGAAGAGACCCAGTACTTC. Amino acid sequence: CASSSGQEETQYF.

Note on this clonotype: Because the CDR3 is missing its conserved closing phenylalanine or tryptophan, this is likely a read error. This chain connects TRBV4-3 to TRBJ1-1; D ambiguous. CDR1 and CDR2 from the germline V gene are LGHNA and YSLEER. V was shortened by 4 bases and J by 1 base, with 10 bases between the two germline ends. The CDR3 runs to 14 residues. The CDR3 sequence: CASSRGTRNTEAFL. CDR3 sequence (DNA): TGCGCCAGCAGCCGAGGAACCAGGAACACTGAAGCTTTCCTT.

This clonotype was seen repeatedly, ten times or more. The chain carries TRBV12-3 or TRBV12-4 and TRBJ2-4, with D unresolved. The V and J ends lost 7 bases and 5 bases respectively, with 18 bases between them. This CDR3 has 15 residues. CDR3 in amino acids: CASTNGEVFQNIQYF. As DNA, the CDR3 is TGTGCCAGCACCAACGGTGAAGTCTTCCAAAACATTCAGTACTTC.

This clonotype has a count of ten or more. The rearrangement links TRBV6-2 or TRBV6-3 to TRBJ1-5; tentatively, D is TRBD1 (6 bases). Trimming left V 4 bases short and J 1 base short, with 17 bases between. The CDR3 length is 17 residues. CDR1 MNHEY and CDR2 SVGEGT come from the germline V gene. The CDR3 bases are TGTGCCAGCAGTTTTTCCAACAGGGAGGTCAGCAATCAGCCCCAGCATTTT. It is translated as CASSFSNREVSNQPQHF.

This clonotype was detected only once. The chain recombines TRBV7-9 with TRBJ2-1, with D possibly matching TRBD1 (6 bases). Germline lookup yields CDR1 SEHNR and CDR2 FQNEAQ (reference sequence). This CDR3 is built from 13 residues. Trimming pared 5 bases from V and 6 bases from J, leaving 11 bases between. The CDR3 nucleotides are TGTGCCAGCAGCACAAACAGGGTCAATGAGCAGTTCTTC. As protein: CASSTNRVNEQFF. Complete variable domain (other parts from reference TRBV7-9 and TRBJ2-1): DTGVSQNPRHKITKRGQNVTFRCDPISEHNRLYWYRQTLGQGPEFLTYFQNEAQLEKSRLLSDRFSAERPKGSFSTLEIQRTEQGDSAMYLCASSTNRVNEQFFGPGTRLTVL.

The gene calls are TRBV27 and TRBJ2-3; no clear D gene. The V gene's germline CDR1 is MNHEY and CDR2 SMNVEV (reference sequence). The CDR3 has 15 residues. Trimming left V 6 bases short and J 1 base short, with 14 bases between. CDR3 residues: CASSPSTARTDTQYF. CDR3 DNA: TGTGCCAGCAGCCCGAGTACAGCCCGCACAGATACGCAGTATTTT.

Only a few counts were recorded for this clonotype. V gene TRBV14 combines with J gene TRBJ2-5; 10 bases agree with TRBD2. This CDR3 contains 15 residues. The ends lost 5 bases at V and 4 bases at J; junction bases unmatched: 7. Germline assignment: CDR1 SGHDN and CDR2 FVKESK. The chain's CDR3 is CASSFSGGARETQYF. The CDR3 DNA sequence: TGTGCCAGCAGCTTCAGCGGGGGGGCCAGAGAGACCCAGTACTTC.